This T cell receptor beta chain is from a study of T cell responses to AZD1222 COVID-19 vaccine. The table lists this clone with a few counts. The germline V and J ends were trimmed by 1 base and 0 bases, with 7 bases remaining between them. CDR1 and CDR2 from the germline V gene are MGHRA and YSYEKL. This CDR3 contains 15 residues. Libraries were prepared by immunoSEQ multiplex PCR; TCRdb keeps only in-frame clonotypes and omits some of them. This table has about 120,000 clones, about 88% appearing once. V usage is TRBV4-1 and J usage is TRBJ2-4; D may be TRBD1 (6 bases). The sequencing here drew on peripheral blood, taken 28 days after the second AZD1222 dose. This clonotype was obtained from an adult who received the AZD1222 COVID-19 vaccine. The CDR3, as DNA: TGCGCCAGCAGCCAAGGCAGGGGAGCCAAAAACATTCAGTACTTC. It encodes CASSQGRGAKNIQYF.